These 24 T cell receptor beta chains share one sample of origin, sequenced in a study of identical twins. Each CDR3 protein gets one entry after TCRdb re-called the 5' RACE reads with MiXCR. The sample gives about 530,000 distinct CDR3 sequences, 20% to 25% of which show up once; around 0.47% is in the top ten. A further study also used this sample, focusing on yellow fever vaccine responses in identical twins.

Sequencing input: CD4+ T cells sorted from blood. Every receptor here comes from a woman aged 18-29 years in good health.

This chain joins TRBV7-3 and TRBJ2-3, with D possibly TRBD2 on 6 matching bases. Between the trimmed V and J ends, which lost 4 bases and 6 bases, there was a span of 11 bases. The CDR3 is 13 residues long. Per germline, CDR1 SGHTA and CDR2 FQGTGA. The CDR3 DNA follows: TGTGCCAGCAGCTCCGGAGGGTGGGATACGCAGTATTTT. Amino acids: CASSSGGWDTQYF.

The rearrangement uses TRBV7-9 and TRBJ2-4, with D tentatively TRBD2 (7 bases). CDR1 and CDR2 from the germline V gene are SEHNR and FQNEAQ (reference sequence). The CDR3 has 16 amino acids. The V end lost 5 bases, the J end lost 0 bases, and 14 bases lay between the germline ends. DNA for the CDR3: TGTGCCAGCAGCCGCGGGGGCGGGGCAGCCAAAAACATTCAGTACTTC. Amino acids: CASSRGGGAAKNIQYF.

This clonotype was seen a handful of times. The CDR3 DNA follows: TGTGCCAGCAGTCCCAGGGGGGGCTGGGAGGAAAAACTGTTTTTT. This translates into CASSPRGGWEEKLFF. V is TRBV6-1 and J is TRBJ1-4, with 7 bases lining up with TRBD1. Looked up from germline, CDR1 is MNHNS and CDR2 is SASEGT. V was clipped by 5 bases and J by 8 bases; unmatched bases: 11. This CDR3 is built from 15 residues.

The genes are TRBV10-3 and TRBJ2-7; TRBD2 aligns across 7 bases. J was trimmed by 5 bases and V by 4 bases; bases with no gene match: 11. Germline V gene lookup returns CDR1 ENHRY and CDR2 SYGVKD. This CDR3 is 15 amino acids long. CDR3 in DNA: TGTGCCATCAGTGCAACCCCCGGGACTAATGACGAGCAGTACTTC. Translated, it gives CAISATPGTNDEQYF.

This clonotype was seen more than once but under ten times. V is TRBV3-1 and J is TRBJ2-1; maybe TRBD2 (6 bases). V was pared by 2 bases and J by 6 bases, with 14 bases between. Per the germline V gene, CDR1 is LGHDT and CDR2 is YNNKEL (reference sequence). This CDR3 region has 15 residues. The CDR3 reads CASSQQSGVGNEQFF. CDR3 bases: TGTGCCAGCAGCCAACAATCGGGGGTAGGCAATGAGCAGTTCTTC.

CDR3 protein: CASSDGQQRPYNSPLHF. The CDR3 nucleotides are TGTGCCAGCAGTGATGGACAGCAGCGACCTTATAATTCACCCCTCCACTTT. This chain connects TRBV2 to TRBJ1-6, with D tentatively TRBD1 (6 bases). The CDR3 runs 17 residues. Trimming took 3 bases from V and 4 from J, leaving 16 bases between them. The germline V gene encodes CDR1 SNHLY and CDR2 FYNNEI.

J is TRBJ2-1 and V is TRBV5-1, with a tentative D call TRBD2 (6 bases). CDR3 length equals 16 residues. Germline V lookup: CDR1 SGHRS, CDR2 YFSETQ. Trimming removed 2 bases at V and 0 bases at J, with 12 bases between. The CDR3 loop reads CASSFTSLYSYNEQFF. CDR3 DNA sequence: TGCGCCAGCAGCTTTACTAGCCTCTACTCCTACAATGAGCAGTTCTTC.

The V call is TRBV7-9, the J call TRBJ2-1, with TRBD1 matching 9 bases. J was trimmed by 2 bases and V by 1 base; bases with no gene match: 6. The CDR3 runs to 17 residues. Germline V gene lookup returns CDR1 SEHNR and CDR2 FQNEAQ (reference sequence). CDR3 coding DNA: TGTGCCAGCAGCTTAGACGGTTGGGACAGGGCCTACAATGAGCAGTTCTTC. Its translation: CASSLDGWDRAYNEQFF. The full variable domain, completed using reference TRBV7-9 and TRBJ2-1, is DTGVSQNPRHKITKRGQNVTFRCDPISEHNRLYWYRQTLGQGPEFLTYFQNEAQLEKSRLLSDRFSAERPKGSFSTLEIQRTEQGDSAMYLCASSLDGWDRAYNEQFFGPGTRLTVL.

This clonotype was observed at least ten times. The chain uses TRBV4-2 and TRBJ2-1; no clear D. V shed 3 bases and J shed 5 bases, with 5 bases lying between them. The CDR3 covers 12 residues. From germline, CDR1 is LGHNA and CDR2 YNFKEQ. In DNA, the CDR3 is TGTGCCAGCAGCCATGAAAACAATGAGCAGTTCTTC. It specifies CASSHENNEQFF.

This chain joins TRBV5-1 and TRBJ2-2, with a possible D match to TRBD1 (6 bases). Germline-derived CDR1 and CDR2 are SGHRS and YFSETQ. There are 15 residues in the CDR3. V lost 4 bases and J lost 8, with 18 bases in between. The CDR3 bases are TGCGCCAGCAGCCTGGACAGCTATGCTTGGGGGGAGCTGTTTTTT. It encodes CASSLDSYAWGELFF.

At least ten counts were recorded for this clonotype. CDR3 DNA sequence: TGTGCCAACCCCAGCCTCTGCTCTGGGGCCAACGTCCTGACTTTC. It translates to CANPSLCSGANVLTF. The chain couples TRBV6-1 to TRBJ2-6; D is unclear. Germline V lookup: CDR1 MNHNS, CDR2 SASEGT. This CDR3 spans 15 amino acids. The V gene lost 10 bases and the J gene lost 0 bases, with 13 bases spanning the gap.

The chain is built from TRBV28 and TRBJ2-6; 7 positions match TRBD2. The CDR3 loop spans 19 amino acids. V was pared by 5 bases and J by 0 bases, with 13 bases of the junction left unmatched. CDR1 is MDHEN and CDR2 is SYDVKM in the germline V gene. The CDR3 region is CASSHRGGTLRSGANVLTF. The CDR3 nucleotides read TGTGCCAGCAGTCATAGGGGAGGGACGCTGCGCTCTGGGGCCAACGTCCTGACTTTC. Filled out from reference TRBV28 and TRBJ2-6, the complete variable domain reads DVKVTQSSRYLVKRTGEKVFLECVQDMDHENMFWYRQDPGLGLRLIYFSYDVKMKEKGDIPEGYSVSREKKERFSLILESASTNQTSMYLCASSHRGGTLRSGANVLTFGAGSRLTVL.

This clonotype appeared a few times. The chain has TRBV5-1 and TRBJ1-4, with TRBD1 as a possible D gene (5 bases). The germline V and J ends were trimmed by 0 bases and 7 bases, with 10 bases remaining between them. The CDR3 consists of 14 residues. Per germline, CDR1 SGHRS and CDR2 YFSETQ. Here the CDR3 DNA reads TGCGCCAGCAGCTTGGAGGGGCGCGGTGAAAAACTGTTTTTT. Its protein is CASSLEGRGEKLFF. The entire variable domain, with the rest obtained from reference TRBV5-1 and TRBJ1-4, is as follows: KAGVTQTPRYLIKTRGQQVTLSCSPISGHRSVSWYQQTPGQGLQFLFEYFSETQRNKGNFPGRFSGRQFSNSRSEMNVSTLELGDSALYLCASSLEGRGEKLFFGSGTQLSVL.

This clonotype has only a few counts. The genes are TRBV2 and TRBJ1-2; D unclear. CDR3 size: 13 residues. V lost 8 bases, J lost 4 bases, and 14 bases lay in between. From germline, CDR1 is SNHLY and CDR2 FYNNEI. As DNA, the CDR3 is TGTGCCAGCCTACTACGTGCCCTCTATGGCTACACCTTC. Its translation is CASLLRALYGYTF.

CDR3 DNA sequence: TGCAGTGCCACCCGACTAGCGGGAGACCCCATCCGGGAGTATTTT. It translates to CSATRLAGDPIREYF. This chain joins TRBV20-1 and TRBJ2-3; 12 nucleotides match TRBD2. There are 15 residues in the CDR3. The ends lost 6 bases at V and 13 bases at J; junction bases unmatched: 17. Per germline, CDR1 DFQATT and CDR2 SNEGSKA (reference sequence).

This clonotype has more than one count but fewer than ten. CDR3 sequence: CASSQAISGGALEQFF. The CDR3 DNA reads as TGCGCCAGCAGCCAAGCAATTAGCGGGGGGGCCCTTGAGCAGTTCTTC. This chain uses TRBV4-1 with TRBJ2-1; 11 bases line up with TRBD2. Losses at the gene ends were 1 base for V and 9 bases for J; bases not matched to a gene: 8. Germline V gives CDR1 MGHRA, CDR2 YSYEKL. The CDR3 totals 16 residues.

This clonotype was found many times. Written as DNA, the CDR3 is TGTGCCAGCAGCCGGACAGGGGATAGGGCCAATGAGCAGTTCTTC. The encoded protein is CASSRTGDRANEQFF. The J gene is TRBJ2-1, the V gene TRBV14, with 9 bases aligning to TRBD1. The CDR3 extends over 15 amino acids. The germline CDR1 and CDR2 sequences are SGHDN and FVKESK. With V trimmed by 4 bases and J by 6 bases, 7 bases remained unmatched.

This clonotype was seen repeatedly, ten times or more. The chain links TRBV6-5 to TRBJ2-2; no firm D call. The CDR3 totals 13 residues. Germline V gene sequence: CDR1 MNHEY, CDR2 SVGAGI. The V end lost 8 bases, the J end lost 7 bases, and 14 bases lay between the germline ends. The CDR3 DNA sequence: TGTGCCAGCCAGTTTCGAGCTCTCGGGGAGCTGTTTTTT. Translation gives CASQFRALGELFF.

The table lists this clonotype with many counts. The chain has TRBV10-3 and TRBJ2-4; perhaps D is TRBD1 or TRBD2 (5 bases each). The CDR3 extends over 16 amino acids. Trimming took 4 bases from V and 0 from J, leaving 13 bases between them. The V gene's germline CDR1 is ENHRY and CDR2 SYGVKD. DNA for the CDR3: TGTGCCATCAGTGTGGGAGACAGACTAGCCAAAAACATTCAGTACTTC. This translates into CAISVGDRLAKNIQYF.

On this clonotype itself: The junction differs from germline at one of its ends, possibly a read error. The chain uses TRBV20-1 and TRBJ2-3; 8 nucleotides match TRBD2. Germline V gene lookup returns CDR1 DFQATT and CDR2 SNEGSKA (reference sequence). This CDR3 is built from 18 residues. CDR3 coding DNA: TGCTGTGCTACCTTTAGCGGGACCCCTAAATATAGCACAGATACGCAGTATTTT. This sequence encodes CCATFSGTPKYSTDTQYF.

There are a few counts of this clonotype. The chain employs TRBV12-3 or TRBV12-4 and TRBJ1-5; the D is unclear. This CDR3 contains 15 residues. V was clipped by 1 base and J by 3 bases, with 10 bases between them. CDR3 in DNA: TGTGCCAGCAGTTTAGGGGCAGGCCTCAATCAGCCCCAGCATTTT. Its translation: CASSLGAGLNQPQHF.

The V gene is TRBV6-1, the J gene TRBJ2-2; a weak D match, TRBD1 (6 bases). Germline CDR1 reads MNHNS; CDR2 reads SASEGT. This CDR3 region has 15 residues. Trimming pared 4 bases from V and 0 bases from J, leaving 9 bases between. CDR3 DNA: TGTGCCAGCAGTGTCAGGGGACCGAACACCGGGGAGCTGTTTTTT. This encodes CASSVRGPNTGELFF.

The chain has TRBV4-1 and TRBJ2-2; D ambiguous. CDR1 and CDR2 from the germline V gene are MGHRA and YSYEKL. The V gene lost 0 bases and the J gene lost 1 base, with 6 bases spanning the gap. The CDR3 extends over 15 amino acids. The CDR3 sequence is CASSQDLRNTGELFF. CDR3 in DNA: TGCGCCAGCAGCCAAGATCTAAGGAACACCGGGGAGCTGTTTTTT.

The chain recombines TRBV6-5 with TRBJ1-6; D not certain. The germline V gene encodes CDR1 MNHEY and CDR2 SVGAGI. Trimming took off 2 bases at V and 9 bases at J, with 20 bases between the two ends. The CDR3 runs to 17 residues. Here the CDR3 DNA reads TGTGCCAGCAGTTACACTGACACACGGGGTAACGGTTCACCCCTCCACTTT. It translates to CASSYTDTRGNGSPLHF.